The 20 T cell receptor beta chains below all came from one sample that was sequenced in a study of blood T cell repertoires in COVID-19. Clones were sequenced by immunoSEQ multiplex PCR, and TCRdb holds only the in-frame ones, with some missing. The sample includes some 160,000 clones, around 89% of them seen just once. Specimen: PBMCs or T cells enriched from blood (not recorded which). The receptors originated from a woman between 50 and 59 years old who had recovered from COVID-19.

V gene TRBV6-1 combines with J gene TRBJ1-2, with 8 bases fitting TRBD1. The V segment lost 2 bases and the J segment 7 bases; nucleotides outside the gene matches: 6. This CDR3 region has 14 residues. From germline, CDR1 is MNHNS and CDR2 SASEGT. CDR3 protein: CASSESQGAGGYTF. The CDR3 DNA sequence: TGTGCCAGCAGTGAATCTCAGGGGGCGGGTGGCTACACCTTC.

The gene calls are TRBV7-3 and TRBJ2-7; perhaps TRBD1 as D (7 bases). Germline assignment: CDR1 SGHTA and CDR2 FQGTGA. Trimming pared 5 bases from V and 6 bases from J, leaving 14 bases between. The CDR3 sequence is 13 residues long. The CDR3 bases are TGTGCCAGCAGCCAGGGGGGCCGGGGCGAGCAGTACTTC. Its protein product is CASSQGGRGEQYF.

This rearrangement joins TRBV4-1 to TRBJ1-1; TRBD1 might be the D (5 bases). The CDR3 runs 18 residues. Germline assignment: CDR1 MGHRA and CDR2 YSYEKL. The germline V and J ends were trimmed by 0 bases and 1 base, with 18 bases remaining between them. This chain's CDR3 is CASSQDVVTQVPNTEAFF. CDR3 in DNA: TGCGCCAGCAGCCAAGATGTGGTAACACAGGTTCCGAACACTGAAGCTTTCTTT.

The CDR3: CASSIGWATDTQYF. In DNA, the CDR3 is TGTGCCAGCAGTATCGGATGGGCGACAGATACGCAGTATTTT. The gene calls are TRBV3-1 (or the pseudogene TRBV3-2) and TRBJ2-3; D not certain. V dropped 6 bases and J dropped 3 bases, with 13 bases sitting between them. Germline V gives CDR1 LGHDT, CDR2 YNNKEL (reference sequence). The CDR3 runs 14 residues.

This chain uses TRBV20-1 with TRBJ2-7, with 8 nucleotides matching TRBD1. CDR1 and CDR2 (germline): DFQATT, SNEGSKA (reference sequence). The junction had 17 bases not matched to a gene; V was cut back by 3 bases and J by 7 bases. The CDR3 extends over 16 amino acids. The CDR3 DNA reads as TGCAGTGCTAGTCCCCCGCTAGGACAGGGCCCGGTGGAGCAGTACTTC. Amino acids: CSASPPLGQGPVEQYF.

The sample holds one count of this clone. The rearrangement links TRBV19 to TRBJ1-6; D perhaps matches TRBD1 (6 bases). The CDR3 extends over 15 amino acids. From germline, CDR1 is LNHDA and CDR2 SQIVND (reference sequence). V was trimmed by 5 bases and J by 7 bases, leaving 15 bases between them. CDR3 nucleotides: TGTGCCAGTAGTGTTACCGGGACACCGAATTCACCCCTCCACTTT. Its translation is CASSVTGTPNSPLHF.

The J gene is TRBJ1-2, the V gene TRBV6-5; D is unclear. The germline V and J ends were trimmed by 2 bases and 0 bases, with 7 bases remaining between them. Germline V lookup: CDR1 MNHEY, CDR2 SVGAGI. The CDR3 has 14 residues. The CDR3 region is CASSYRGTNYGYTF. In DNA, the CDR3 is TGTGCCAGCAGTTACCGAGGGACTAACTATGGCTACACCTTC.

This rearrangement joins TRBV3-1 (or the pseudogene TRBV3-2) to TRBJ1-3, with unresolved D. The CDR3 is 14 residues long. Germline V gene data show CDR1 as LGHDT and CDR2 as YNNKEL (reference sequence). Trimming cost V 0 bases and J 2 bases, with 5 bases left between them. This CDR3 is CASSQDGAGNTIYF. The CDR3 nucleotides read TGTGCCAGCAGCCAAGACGGGGCTGGAAACACCATATATTTT.

The gene calls are TRBV7-9 and TRBJ1-1; a possible D gene is TRBD1 (6 bases). The V gene lost 5 bases and the J gene lost 2 bases, with 12 bases spanning the gap. Germline V CDR1 and CDR2: SEHNR, FQNEAQ (reference sequence). CDR3 length: 14 residues. The CDR3: CASSPRTVNTEAFF. CDR3 bases: TGTGCCAGCAGCCCCAGGACAGTTAACACTGAAGCTTTCTTT.

The rearrangement joins TRBV6-1 to TRBJ1-1, with D unclear. This CDR3 comprises 13 residues. Germline V CDR1 and CDR2: MNHNS, SASEGT. V shed 2 bases and J shed 7 bases, with 11 bases lying between them. CDR3 sequence reads: CASSERQVSEAFF. In DNA form, the CDR3 reads TGTGCCAGCAGTGAACGCCAAGTCAGTGAAGCTTTCTTT.

The gene calls are TRBV5-1 and TRBJ2-3; no reliable D call. Germline V gene data show CDR1 as SGHRS and CDR2 as YFSETQ. The CDR3 contains 14 residues. V lost 0 bases and J lost 1, with 6 bases in between. The CDR3 DNA reads as TGCGCCAGCAGCTTGGAGGCGGGCACAGATACGCAGTATTTT. Amino acids: CASSLEAGTDTQYF.

The chain combines TRBV5-1 with TRBJ2-1; 8 positions match TRBD1. V was clipped by 4 bases and J by 7 bases; unmatched bases: 10. CDR3 length: 15 amino acids. Germline V gives CDR1 SGHRS, CDR2 YFSETQ. The CDR3 DNA is TGCGCCAGCAGCCCAGGGTCAGGGGGCAGGAATGAGCAGTTCTTC. Translated, it gives CASSPGSGGRNEQFF.

This clone was detected only a few times. The junction shows a germline mismatch at one end, possibly a read error. The V gene is TRBV7-9, the J gene TRBJ1-6, with unresolved D. The germline CDR1 and CDR2 sequences are SEHNR and FQNEAQ (reference sequence). The CDR3 length is 13 residues. CDR3 bases: TGTGCCAGCAGCTTAGCGAACTCAATTCACCCCTCCTTT. The encoded protein is CASSLANSIHPSF.

This CDR3 reads CASSLGLAEIRKTQYF. In DNA form, the CDR3 reads TGTGCCAGCAGCCTTGGACTAGCGGAGATTCGGAAGACCCAGTACTTC. V gene TRBV7-9 combines with J gene TRBJ2-5, with 10 nucleotides matching TRBD2. The germline V gene encodes CDR1 SEHNR and CDR2 FQNEAQ (reference sequence). The CDR3 is 16 residues long. Trimming took 5 bases from V and 6 from J; bases not matched to a gene: 12. Variable domain in full (rest from reference TRBV7-9 and TRBJ2-5): DTGVSQNPRHKITKRGQNVTFRCDPISEHNRLYWYRQTLGQGPEFLTYFQNEAQLEKSRLLSDRFSAERPKGSFSTLEIQRTEQGDSAMYLCASSLGLAEIRKTQYFGPGTRLLVL.

The chain has TRBV7-9 and TRBJ2-7; D gene unclear. V was pared by 4 bases and J by 0 bases, with 4 bases between. This CDR3 is built from 12 residues. Germline V gene sequence: CDR1 SEHNR, CDR2 FQNEAQ (reference sequence). The CDR3 DNA sequence: TGTGCCAGCAGCTCTAGCTCCTACGAGCAGTACTTC. Encoded protein: CASSSSSYEQYF.

V usage is TRBV6-2 or TRBV6-3 and J usage is TRBJ2-1, with a weak D call TRBD2 (7 bases). V dropped 6 bases and J dropped 8 bases, with 23 bases sitting between them. Germline V gives CDR1 MNHEY, CDR2 SVGEGT. The CDR3 totals 16 residues. The CDR3 loop reads CASSLEFWRGLHEQFF. The CDR3 DNA sequence: TGTGCCAGCAGCCTAGAGTTTTGGCGGGGGCTTCATGAGCAGTTCTTC.

V usage is TRBV19 and J usage is TRBJ2-1; D is uncertain. The CDR3 covers 14 residues. Germline values: CDR1 LNHDA, CDR2 SQIVND (reference sequence). Trimming cost V 7 bases and J 6 bases, with 16 bases left between them. The CDR3 sequence: CASIGVGLFNEQFF. The CDR3 coding sequence is TGTGCCAGTATTGGAGTGGGTTTGTTCAATGAGCAGTTCTTC.

This chain connects TRBV9 to TRBJ1-1, with a tentative D call TRBD1 (6 bases). Germline lookup yields CDR1 SGDLS and CDR2 YYNGEE. The ends were cut back, 6 bases at V and 6 bases at J, with 18 bases in the middle. There are 14 residues in the CDR3. The CDR3 coding sequence is TGTGCCAGCAACAGGGAGGGAAGACAGGCTGAAGCTTTCTTT. Amino acids: CASNREGRQAEAFF.

A word on this clone: The sample carries other DNA sequences with the same CDR3. This chain joins TRBV6-5 and TRBJ2-7; no firm D call. Germline V gene lookup returns CDR1 MNHEY and CDR2 SVGAGI. The CDR3 contains 13 residues. Trimming cost V 3 bases and J 0 bases, with 6 bases left between them. The CDR3 region has the DNA TGTGCCAGCAGTTATTCTAGCTCCTACGAGCAGTACTTC. Protein sequence: CASSYSSSYEQYF.

The chain combines TRBV15 with TRBJ1-3, with a tentative D call TRBD1 (6 bases). From germline, CDR1 is LNHNV and CDR2 YYDKDF (reference sequence). CDR3 length equals 16 residues. Trimming took off 5 bases at V and 0 bases at J, with 14 bases between the two ends. The CDR3 is CATSGPRTVSGNTIYF. The CDR3 nucleotides read TGTGCCACCAGCGGGCCTCGGACAGTCTCTGGAAACACCATATATTTT.